One sample yielded the 29 T cell receptor beta chains listed below, sequenced in a study of blood T cell repertoires in COVID-19. The method was immunoSEQ multiplex PCR; TCRdb's version includes in-frame clones alone and lacks a portion of them. Of some 250,000 clones in the sample, more than 85% are singletons; the top ten hold around 5.1%. The sample comprised peripheral blood. These receptors originate from a woman in her sixties with COVID-19, enrolled during active disease.

The table lists this clone with a few counts. This chain links TRBV7-8 with TRBJ1-6; D perhaps matches TRBD1 (5 bases). The CDR3 runs to 17 residues. V lost 5 bases to trimming and J lost 10 bases, with 24 bases between them. The germline gives CDR1 SGHVS, CDR2 FQNEAQ. CDR3 coding DNA: TGTGCCAGCAGCAAGCTCCCATTAGGGGCGCGGTGGTCACCCCTCCACTTT. Translated: CASSKLPLGARWSPLHF.

This chain connects TRBV2 to TRBJ1-6; 8 bases match TRBD1. CDR3 length: 14 amino acids. Germline V gene lookup returns CDR1 SNHLY and CDR2 FYNNEI. The trim removed 3 bases at V and 7 bases at J, leaving 2 bases unmatched. The chain's CDR3 is CASSDGDRNSPLHF. The CDR3 DNA reads TGTGCCAGCAGTGACGGGGACAGGAATTCACCCCTCCACTTT.

The V call is TRBV30, the J call TRBJ1-1, with D maybe TRBD1 (6 bases). CDR1 is GTSNPN and CDR2 is SVGIG in the germline V gene (reference sequence). Trimming left V 1 base short and J 4 bases short, with 13 bases between. The CDR3 runs 14 residues. In nucleotides, the CDR3 is TGTGCCTGGAGTGAACAGGGATTTGGCACTGAAGCTTTCTTT. It codes for CAWSEQGFGTEAFF.

The chain recombines TRBV6-6 with TRBJ1-1; 9 positions agree with TRBD1. Germline lookup yields CDR1 MNHNY and CDR2 SVGAGI (reference sequence). The CDR3 spans 14 residues. V shed 2 bases, J shed 3 bases, and the junction held 1 base outside the gene matches. In nucleotides, the CDR3 is TGTGCCAGCAGTTACAGGACAGGGGACACTGAAGCTTTCTTT. Its protein is CASSYRTGDTEAFF.

The chain couples TRBV7-9 to TRBJ1-2; TRBD1 is a possible D gene (5 bases). CDR3 length: 13 residues. V lost 7 bases to trimming and J lost 6 bases, with 15 bases between them. Germline-derived CDR1 and CDR2 are SEHNR and FQNEAQ (reference sequence). CDR3: CASNSQGRHGYTF. The CDR3 DNA reads TGTGCCAGCAACAGCCAGGGAAGACATGGCTACACCTTC.

The chain employs TRBV3-1 (or the pseudogene TRBV3-2) and TRBJ1-1; D unresolved. The length of the CDR3 is 13 residues. The V gene's germline CDR1 is LGHDT and CDR2 YNNKEL (reference sequence). V lost 5 bases, J lost 4 bases, and 11 bases lay in between. The CDR3: CASSNRRGTEAFF. In DNA, the CDR3 is TGTGCCAGCAGCAACCGCCGGGGCACTGAAGCTTTCTTT.

This clone was picked up a small number of times. The rearrangement joins TRBV6-5 to TRBJ2-7; 7 nucleotides agree with TRBD1. V lost 4 bases and J lost 4; bases outside the gene matches: 4. Germline loops: CDR1 MNHEY, CDR2 SVGAGI. This CDR3 is built from 13 residues. The CDR3 DNA reads TGTGCCAGCAGTTTGGGGACAGTATACGAGCAGTACTTC. Its protein is CASSLGTVYEQYF.

The gene calls are TRBV5-6 and TRBJ2-5, with TRBD2 matching over 7 bases. Trimming took 0 bases from V and 3 from J; bases not matched to a gene: 2. The CDR3 runs to 14 residues. CDR1 is SGHDT, CDR2 YYEEEE, per germline. The CDR3 is CASSLDGREETQYF. For the CDR3, the DNA is TGTGCCAGCAGCTTGGATGGGAGGGAAGAGACCCAGTACTTC. Variable domain in full (rest from reference TRBV5-6 and TRBJ2-5): DAGVTQSPTHLIKTRGQQVTLRCSPKSGHDTVSWYQQALGQGPQFIFQYYEEEERQRGNFPDRFSGHQFPNYSSELNVNALLLGDSALYLCASSLDGREETQYFGPGTRLLVL.

The chain uses TRBV7-8 and TRBJ2-1, with 9 bases matching TRBD1. V gave up 5 bases and J gave up 3 bases; unmatched junction bases: 5. This CDR3 is 15 amino acids long. Germline V lookup: CDR1 SGHVS, CDR2 FQNEAQ. This CDR3 reads CASSRDRGNYNEQFF. The CDR3 coding sequence is TGTGCCAGCAGCCGTGACAGGGGGAACTACAATGAGCAGTTCTTC.

The J gene is TRBJ1-5, the V gene TRBV28; D is perhaps TRBD1 (6 bases). The germline gives CDR1 MDHEN, CDR2 SYDVKM. The CDR3 totals 13 residues. The V and J ends lost 2 bases and 5 bases respectively, with 7 bases between them. This CDR3 is CASSLQGYQPQHF. CDR3 DNA: TGTGCCAGCAGTTTACAGGGGTATCAGCCCCAGCATTTT.

V gene TRBV19 combines with J gene TRBJ2-3, with 7 positions matching TRBD1. CDR1 and CDR2 (germline): LNHDA, SQIVND (reference sequence). V dropped 5 bases and J dropped 0; count of bases not matched to a gene: 14. There are 18 residues in the CDR3. CDR3 region: CASSSKSGGILSTDTQYF. CDR3 in DNA: TGTGCCAGTAGTTCAAAATCAGGGGGAATTCTAAGCACAGATACGCAGTATTTT.

J is TRBJ2-5 and V is TRBV24-1; TRBD1 aligns across 8 bases. V gave up 6 bases and J gave up 3 bases; unmatched junction bases: 11. In germline, CDR1 is KGHDR, CDR2 SFDVKD. The CDR3 length is 16 residues. CDR3: CATSRTTGAGKETQYF. The DNA of the CDR3 is TGTGCCACCAGTCGAACGACAGGGGCTGGGAAAGAGACCCAGTACTTC.

The J gene is TRBJ1-1, the V gene TRBV18, with 10 positions matching TRBD1. The CDR3 runs to 15 residues. Unmatched junction bases numbered 2, after V lost 3 bases and J lost 1 base. CDR1 and CDR2 (germline): KGHSH, LQKENI. CDR3 bases: TGTGCCAGCTCACCGGACAGGGGGGCGAACACTGAAGCTTTCTTT. This encodes CASSPDRGANTEAFF.

V gene TRBV29-1 combines with J gene TRBJ1-2, with TRBD1 identical over 8 bases. CDR1 is SQVTM and CDR2 is ANQGSEA in the germline V gene. The CDR3 length is 12 residues. V lost 3 bases to trimming and J lost 3 bases; unmatched junction nucleotides: 0. This CDR3 is CSVETGDYGYTF. Written as DNA, the CDR3 is TGCAGCGTTGAGACAGGGGACTATGGCTACACCTTC.

This clone was seen more than once but under ten times. The chain is built from TRBV28 and TRBJ2-1; TRBD2 aligns across 12 bases. The CDR3 runs 16 residues. Germline V CDR1 and CDR2: MDHEN, SYDVKM. V was clipped by 5 bases and J by 9 bases; unmatched bases: 11. The CDR3, as DNA: TGTGCCAGCAGTCCCTCCCGACTAGCGGGAGTAGGTGAGCAGTTCTTC. It codes for CASSPSRLAGVGEQFF. The full variable domain, in which reference TRBV28 and TRBJ2-1 provide the parts outside the CDR3, is DVKVTQSSRYLVKRTGEKVFLECVQDMDHENMFWYRQDPGLGLRLIYFSYDVKMKEKGDIPEGYSVSREKKERFSLILESASTNQTSMYLCASSPSRLAGVGEQFFGPGTRLTVL.

The chain links TRBV9 to TRBJ2-1; TRBD1 matches at 9 bases. There are 13 residues in the CDR3. The V and J ends lost 4 bases and 15 bases, in that order; junction bases with no gene match: 11. CDR1 SGDLS and CDR2 YYNGEE come from the germline V gene. DNA of the CDR3: TGTGCCAGCAGCTATACCGGGACAGGGTTTCCGTTCTTC. Its translation: CASSYTGTGFPFF. Combining the CDR3 with reference TRBV9 and TRBJ2-1 gives the whole variable domain DSGVTQTPKHLITATGQRVTLRCSPRSGDLSVYWYQQSLDQGLQFLIQYYNGEERAKGNILERFSAQQFPDLHSELNLSSLELGDSALYFCASSYTGTGFPFFGPGTRLTVL.

This rearrangement joins TRBV7-8 to TRBJ2-3; the match to TRBD2 covers 12 bases. Trimming at V came to 10 bases and at J to 2 bases, leaving 7 bases not matched to a gene. Germline CDR1 is SGHVS and CDR2 is FQNEAQ. The length of the CDR3 is 15 residues. CDR3 region: CATTTSGRVTDTQYF. The CDR3 coding sequence is TGTGCCACTACGACTAGCGGGAGAGTCACAGATACGCAGTATTTT.

The chain has TRBV5-1 and TRBJ2-1, with 8 bases aligning to TRBD2. Germline V lookup: CDR1 SGHRS, CDR2 YFSETQ. The CDR3 loop spans 17 amino acids. The V gene end was trimmed by 4 bases and the J gene end by 4 bases; junction bases not matched to a gene: 13. The CDR3 spells CASSIRLARSLYNEQFF. CDR3 bases: TGCGCCAGCAGCATAAGACTAGCGCGAAGTTTATACAATGAGCAGTTCTTC.

The CDR3 nucleotides read TGTGCCAGCAGTCCGGGCAGGGGATTTGGGGGCTACACCTTC. Its translation: CASSPGRGFGGYTF. The chain couples TRBV6-4 to TRBJ1-2; possible D gene TRBD1, 6 bases. This CDR3 contains 14 residues. V was shortened by 5 bases and J by 8 bases, with 18 bases between the two germline ends. Germline V gene sequence: CDR1 MRHNA, CDR2 SNTAGT.

The V and J genes are TRBV19 and TRBJ1-3; the D is unclear. V was trimmed by 4 bases and J by 1 base, leaving 14 bases between them. CDR3 length: 16 amino acids. Per the germline V gene, CDR1 is LNHDA and CDR2 is SQIVND (reference sequence). The CDR3 is CASSNRAGSSGNTIYF. CDR3 DNA sequence: TGTGCCAGTAGTAATCGTGCGGGGAGTTCTGGAAACACCATATATTTT.

The gene calls are TRBV4-2 and TRBJ1-2; the match to TRBD1 covers 9 bases. The CDR3 loop spans 17 amino acids. With V trimmed by 0 bases and J by 1 base, 6 bases remained unmatched. Germline V CDR1 and CDR2: LGHNA, YNFKEQ. CDR3 in amino acids: CASSQDRGTGINYGYTF. In DNA form, the CDR3 reads TGTGCCAGCAGCCAAGATCGGGGGACAGGGATTAACTATGGCTACACCTTC.

The chain uses TRBV29-1 and TRBJ1-1, with 7 bases lining up with TRBD1. This CDR3 has 10 amino acids. Germline V gene sequence: CDR1 SQVTM, CDR2 ANQGSEA. The V and J ends lost 5 bases and 11 bases, in that order; junction bases with no gene match: 5. The CDR3 spells CSVTGTDAFF. The CDR3 region has the DNA TGCAGCGTTACCGGGACAGACGCTTTCTTT.

In DNA, the CDR3 is TGCGCCAGCAGCCAAGTTGGGGGAGGGGGCTACGAGCAGTACTTC. It codes for CASSQVGGGGYEQYF. This chain links TRBV4-3 with TRBJ2-7; D is possibly TRBD2 (7 bases). This CDR3 has 15 residues. The V end was cut by 1 base, the J end by 3 bases, with 13 bases between. Germline CDR1 LGHNA, CDR2 YSLEER.

This rearrangement joins TRBV5-1 to TRBJ1-4; D call uncertain. Trimming cost V 0 bases and J 3 bases, with 6 bases left between them. Germline CDR1 is SGHRS and CDR2 is YFSETQ. The CDR3 spans 14 residues. The CDR3 here is CASSLDPANEKLFF. Here the CDR3 DNA reads TGCGCCAGCAGCTTGGATCCGGCTAATGAAAAACTGTTTTTT.

The chain is built from TRBV15 and TRBJ1-3, with D tentatively TRBD1 (6 bases). Trimming took 0 bases from V and 0 from J, leaving 6 bases between them. Germline CDR1 reads LNHNV; CDR2 reads YYDKDF (reference sequence). The CDR3 extends over 15 amino acids. The chain's CDR3 is CATSREGASGNTIYF. CDR3 in DNA: TGTGCCACCAGCAGAGAGGGGGCCTCTGGAAACACCATATATTTT. The whole variable domain, remainder taken from reference TRBV15 and TRBJ1-3, is DAMVIQNPRYQVTQFGKPVTLSCSQTLNHNVMYWYQQKSSQAPKLLFHYYDKDFNNEADTPDNFQSRRPNTSFCFLDIRSPGLGDTAMYLCATSREGASGNTIYFGEGSWLTVV.

This sequence joins TRBV10-3 and TRBJ2-3; tentatively, D is TRBD2 (5 bases). The CDR3 covers 15 residues. V lost 5 bases to trimming and J lost 1 base, with 13 bases between them. Per germline, CDR1 ENHRY and CDR2 SYGVKD. The CDR3 nucleotides read TGTGCCATCAGTACCGGACGGGGAGGCACAGATACGCAGTATTTT. Protein: CAISTGRGGTDTQYF.

The V gene is TRBV28, the J gene TRBJ1-3; 7 bases fit TRBD1. Trimming took 5 bases from V and 4 from J; bases not matched to a gene: 5. This CDR3 spans 14 amino acids. CDR1 MDHEN and CDR2 SYDVKM come from the germline V gene. CDR3 coding DNA: TGTGCCAGCAGTACAGAGACAGGGGGAAACACCATATATTTT. Its translation is CASSTETGGNTIYF.

The chain recombines TRBV7-2 with TRBJ2-3; D is ambiguous. CDR3 length: 14 amino acids. V shed 2 bases and J shed 2 bases, with 8 bases lying between them. Germline loops: CDR1 SGHTA, CDR2 FQGNSA. The CDR3 DNA sequence: TGTGCCAGCAGCTTACGTGTGTACACAGATACGCAGTATTTT. This sequence encodes CASSLRVYTDTQYF.

This chain joins TRBV3-1 (or the pseudogene TRBV3-2) and TRBJ1-6; weak D call: TRBD1 (5 bases). Trimming cost V 6 bases and J 7 bases, with 13 bases left between them. The germline V gene encodes CDR1 LGHDT and CDR2 YNNKEL (reference sequence). The CDR3 length is 14 residues. Here the CDR3 reads CASRTTGGNSPLHF. As DNA, the CDR3 is TGTGCCAGCAGAACCACAGGCGGAAATTCACCCCTCCACTTT.